This entry describes one T cell receptor (beta chain). What it binds is unknown. Germline-derived CDR1 and CDR2 are LNHDA and SQIVND (reference sequence). The CDR3 is 13 amino acids. V lost 8 bases and J lost 6, with 16 bases in between. Through Arm-PCR of CDR3 regions and iRepertoire HTBI primers, TCR beta libraries were built. Authors' data handling: Identification across samples found approximately 60 TRBV and 12 to 15 TRBJ segments. MiXCR, applied by TCRdb to the multiplex PCR reads, yields one record per CDR3 protein. TCRdb's processing, not the authors', yielded these V and J calls. Here the sample spans roughly 500,000 distinct CDR3 sequences, less than 15% being singletons. This specimen comes from a study of regulatory T cells in long-lasting Graves disease. Study conclusions and caveats: The TCR repertoire of persistent Graves' patients was less diverse than that of newly diagnosed ones.

As for time point: newly diagnosed GD, antithyroid drugs for less than 3 months. Making the TCR library involved RNA that had been extracted from PBMCs. These records were also assigned to another study, of T cells in Graves' hyperthyroidism and ophthalmopathy. Per that paper: Newly diagnosed patients aged 18 to 65 had hyperthyroidism of under 2 months' duration. Initially, a first-round RT-PCR of the TCR CDR3 employed the HTBI primer set.

This TCR derives from a man aged 30 to 39 with Graves disease. Material: peripheral blood mononuclear cells (PBMCs), obtained at new diagnosis, from a patient treated with antithyroid drugs. V is TRBV19 and J is TRBJ1-2; D perhaps matches TRBD1 (5 bases). DNA of the CDR3: TGTGCCAGTCAAAGGGGCGAGGCGAATGGCTACACCTTC. Amino acids: CASQRGEANGYTF.